These 16 T cell receptor beta chains share one sample of origin, sequenced in a study of CD8+CD57+ T cells in acquired aplastic anemia (dated 2018 in TCRdb). Sequencing was carried out with an Illumina HiSeq 2000. Genomic DNA served as template for TCR beta VDJ combination and CDR3 sequence profiling. TCRdb passed the public sequencing reads through fastp at Q25 and MiXCR, retaining productive beta sequences. Rows matching on CDR3 protein sequence are summarized as one entry with the most common DNA and genes. Here the sample has about 190,000 distinct CDR3 sequences; 55% to 70% occur a single time. Under 60% of the sample comes from the top ten. Sequencing input: sorted CD4+, CD8+, or CD8+CD57+ T cells (not recorded which) from PBMCs. The receptors originated from a human donor with severe aplastic anemia or a healthy control (not recorded which).

The chain joins TRBV7-9 to TRBJ2-5; 12 bases fit TRBD2. J lost 5 bases, V lost 4 bases, and 2 bases had no gene match. Germline-derived CDR1 and CDR2 are SEHNR and FQNEAQ (reference sequence). This CDR3 is 14 amino acids long. The CDR3: CASSSTSGSETQYF. CDR3 nucleotides: TGTGCCAGCAGCTCGACTAGCGGGAGTGAGACCCAGTACTTC.

As regards this clonotype: This clone may be a read error of a much larger clone one base away. This chain joins TRBV20-1 and TRBJ2-7, with a weak D call TRBD2 (5 bases). Germline assignment: CDR1 DFQATT and CDR2 SNEGSKA (reference sequence). Between the trimmed V and J ends, which lost 3 bases and 2 bases, there was a span of 14 bases. CDR3 size: 14 residues. CDR3 sequence (DNA): TGCAGTGCTAGTAAGGCAGACTATCCCTACGAGCAGTACTTC. This translates into CSASKADYPYEQYF.

This clonotype has just a few counts. A much larger clone is a single base away; this may be a read error. The rearrangement links TRBV5-6 to TRBJ2-7; 7 bases match TRBD1. CDR3 length equals 13 residues. Germline V gene lookup returns CDR1 SGHDT and CDR2 YYEEEE. Unmatched junction bases numbered 6, after V lost 3 bases and J lost 6 bases. CDR3 DNA sequence: TGTGCCAGCAGCTCCGGGACAGCCTGCGAGCAGTACTTC. Its protein is CASSSGTACEQYF.

The rearrangement links TRBV7-9 to TRBJ2-7, with 15 positions matching TRBD2. Trimming cost V 5 bases and J 3 bases; bases outside gene matches: 5. CDR3 size: 16 residues. In germline, CDR1 is SEHNR, CDR2 FQNEAQ (reference sequence). CDR3 sequence reads: CASSEGLAGGYYEQYF. Written as DNA, the CDR3 is TGTGCCAGCAGCGAGGGACTAGCGGGAGGCTACTACGAGCAGTACTTC.

This clonotype was seen a handful of times. The rearrangement uses TRBV12-3 or TRBV12-4 and TRBJ2-7; possibly TRBD1 for D (5 bases). V lost 5 bases and J lost 0, with 11 bases in between. There are 14 residues in the CDR3. This CDR3 is CASSPGSSSYEQYF. DNA for the CDR3: TGTGCCAGCAGTCCAGGGTCCAGCTCCTACGAGCAGTACTTC.

V and J are TRBV19 and TRBJ2-2, with TRBD2 as a possible D gene (5 bases). The germline V gene encodes CDR1 LNHDA and CDR2 SQIVND (reference sequence). V gave up 5 bases and J gave up 6 bases, with 10 bases separating them. The CDR3 has 13 residues. In DNA, the CDR3 is TGTGCCAGTAGTCCCTCGAGGGCCGGGGAGCTGTTTTTT. Amino acid sequence: CASSPSRAGELFF.

The chain links TRBV20-1 to TRBJ1-6; the match to TRBD1 covers 9 bases. The CDR3 is 16 amino acids. Trimming took 4 bases from V and 3 from J; bases not matched to a gene: 7. Germline CDR1 reads DFQATT; CDR2 reads SNEGSKA (reference sequence). DNA of the CDR3: TGCAGTGCTAAACCGATGACAGGGGGCTATAATTCACCCCTCCACTTT. It yields the protein CSAKPMTGGYNSPLHF.

CDR3 amino acids: CASSPGPNYEQFKVGLGSLFF. The DNA of the CDR3 is TGTGCCAGCAGCCCCGGGCCCAACTACGAGCAGTTTAAGGTAGGGTTGGGATCCCTGTTTTTT. This rearrangement joins TRBV7-6 to TRBJ1-4; no reliable D call. The CDR3 consists of 21 residues. CDR1 is SGHVS and CDR2 is FNYEAQ in the germline V gene. Trimming shortened V by 5 bases and J by 14 bases, and 42 bases separated the two germline ends.

As for this clonotype: A much larger clone lies a single base off, so this may be a read error. It is likely a read error, because the conserved phenylalanine at the end of the CDR3 is missing. CDR3 sequence: CASSIKISTGQYL. CDR3 coding DNA: TGTGCCAGCAGTATTAAGATTTCTACGGGGCAGTACCTC. V is TRBV6-1 and J is TRBJ2-7; unclear D gene. The CDR3 totals 13 residues. Germline V gene lookup returns CDR1 MNHNS and CDR2 SASEGT. Trimming removed 5 bases at V and 9 bases at J, with 17 bases between.

This clonotype was picked up many times. The J gene is TRBJ2-7, the V gene TRBV4-3; perhaps TRBD1 as D (6 bases). The V and J ends lost 4 bases and 0 bases respectively, with 19 bases between them. The CDR3 has 17 amino acids. The germline CDR1 and CDR2 sequences are LGHNA and YSLEER. CDR3 residues: CASSPQGHQRSSYEQYF. In DNA form, the CDR3 reads TGCGCCAGCAGCCCGCAGGGACACCAAAGGAGCTCCTACGAGCAGTACTTC.

The table lists this clonotype with a few counts. The V and J genes are TRBV7-8 and TRBJ2-2; 9 positions match TRBD2. Germline lookup yields CDR1 SGHVS and CDR2 FQNEAQ. V shed 5 bases, J shed 1 base, and the junction held 2 bases outside the gene matches. The CDR3 extends over 15 amino acids. CDR3 region: CASSGTSRNTGELFF. CDR3 DNA sequence: TGTGCCAGCAGCGGGACTAGCCGGAACACCGGGGAGCTGTTTTTT.

The chain has TRBV5-1 and TRBJ1-6, with 7 bases fitting TRBD1. Germline trimming cut 4 bases from V and 10 bases from J; bases unmatched to any gene: 11. The CDR3 is 15 residues long. Germline CDR1 is SGHRS and CDR2 is YFSETQ. The CDR3 spells CASSTTTGSWSPLHF. CDR3 DNA: TGCGCCAGCAGCACTACGACAGGGTCGTGGTCACCCCTCCACTTT.

V usage is TRBV7-9 and J usage is TRBJ2-7; D remains ambiguous. CDR1 SEHNR and CDR2 FQNEAQ come from the germline V gene (reference sequence). V shed 1 base and J shed 2 bases, with 6 bases lying between them. The CDR3 is made up of 13 amino acids. The CDR3 region is CASSLGNPYEQYF. CDR3 coding DNA: TGTGCCAGCAGCTTAGGGAACCCCTACGAGCAGTACTTC.

The rearrangement links TRBV12-2 to TRBJ2-7; the DNA was not used to check the table's D call, TRBD2. TRBV12-2 is termed a pseudogene. The CDR3 is 15 amino acids. CDR3 DNA: TGTGCAAGTCGCTTAGCGGGGGAGATTATCTACGAGCAGTACTTC. As protein: CASRLAGEIIYEQYF.

This chain connects TRBV9 to TRBJ1-2, with TRBD1 as a possible D gene (6 bases). Trimming shortened V by 4 bases and J by 7 bases, and 17 bases separated the two germline ends. From germline, CDR1 is SGDLS and CDR2 YYNGEE. The CDR3 runs to 14 residues. The CDR3 region is CASSPQGGTGGYTF. CDR3 sequence (DNA): TGTGCCAGCAGCCCCCAAGGGGGAACTGGTGGCTACACCTTC.

The CDR3 loop is CASSLDSQDNSPLHF. For the CDR3, the DNA is TGCGCCAGCAGCTTGGACAGCCAAGATAATTCACCCCTCCACTTT. V gene TRBV5-1 combines with J gene TRBJ1-6; no clear D gene. Germline CDR1 SGHRS, CDR2 YFSETQ. V dropped 0 bases and J dropped 5 bases, with 9 bases sitting between them. This CDR3 is 15 amino acids long. The complete variable domain, with remaining parts taken from reference TRBV5-1 and TRBJ1-6, reads KAGVTQTPRYLIKTRGQQVTLSCSPISGHRSVSWYQQTPGQGLQFLFEYFSETQRNKGNFPGRFSGRQFSNSRSEMNVSTLELGDSALYLCASSLDSQDNSPLHFGNGTRLTVT.